These 11 T cell receptor beta chains were all obtained from the same sample, sequenced in a study of naive CD8 T cells in extremely preterm neonates. Using immunoSEQ multiplex PCR, the repertoire was profiled, and TCRdb retains in-frame clones only, with some absent. There are several thousand clones in the sample; 98% occur only once, and under 0.45% lies in the top ten. The specimen was naive CD8+ T cells from blood. The receptors were sampled from a human donor in good health.

J is TRBJ2-7 and V is TRBV4-1; D perhaps matches TRBD2 (6 bases). Trimming shortened V by 3 bases and J by 4 bases, and 16 bases separated the two germline ends. This CDR3 is built from 15 residues. The V gene's germline CDR1 is MGHRA and CDR2 YSYEKL. In DNA form, the CDR3 reads TGCGCCAGCAGCCACCCCGGGAGAAAGGCTTACGAGCAGTACTTC. Encoded protein: CASSHPGRKAYEQYF.

The chain has TRBV4-1 and TRBJ2-1, with 11 bases aligning to TRBD2. This CDR3 spans 16 amino acids. V was pared by 6 bases and J by 0 bases, with 4 bases of the junction left unmatched. Germline V gene data show CDR1 as MGHRA and CDR2 as YSYEKL. The CDR3 bases are TGCGCCAGCAGGCCTAGCGGGGGGAGCTCCTACAATGAGCAGTTCTTC. Translation: CASRPSGGSSYNEQFF.

The V call is TRBV18, the J call TRBJ2-1; TRBD1 aligns across 7 bases. The J segment lost 4 bases and the V segment lost 5 bases, leaving 5 bases of the junction unmatched. The germline V gene has CDR1 KGHSH and CDR2 LQKENI. The length of the CDR3 is 14 residues. In nucleotides, the CDR3 is TGTGCCAGCTCAGGGGGACAGCCTTACAATGAGCAGTTCTTC. Its protein is CASSGGQPYNEQFF.

The chain carries TRBV6-6 and TRBJ2-3, with 10 bases lining up with TRBD2. The V gene's germline CDR1 is MNHNY and CDR2 SVGAGI (reference sequence). The CDR3 extends over 16 amino acids. V lost 5 bases, J lost 2 bases, and 7 bases stayed unmatched. CDR3 in amino acids: CASSTRAGGITDTQYF. CDR3 bases: TGTGCCAGCAGTACCCGAGCGGGGGGGATCACAGATACGCAGTATTTT.

This clone was detected only once. J is TRBJ1-2 and V is TRBV4-1; D unclear. Germline V gives CDR1 MGHRA, CDR2 YSYEKL. The CDR3 loop spans 12 amino acids. V was cut by 5 bases and J by 8 bases, with 12 bases left in between. The DNA for the CDR3 is TGCGCCAGCAGCACTCCCGAGGGAGGCTACACCTTC. The encoded protein is CASSTPEGGYTF.

This clone came up once. The chain carries TRBV11-3 and TRBJ2-3; possibly TRBD2 for D (7 bases). CDR1 and CDR2 from the germline V gene are SGHNT and YENEEA. The ends were cut back, 5 bases at V and 9 bases at J, with 15 bases in the middle. The CDR3 loop spans 13 amino acids. This chain's CDR3 is CASSGGGPGTQYF. Here the CDR3 DNA reads TGTGCCAGCAGCGGGGGGGGCCCCGGCACGCAGTATTTT.

The chain links TRBV5-5 to TRBJ1-2, with 12 bases identical to TRBD1. Trimming took 5 bases from V and 6 from J; bases not matched to a gene: 11. The CDR3 sequence is 16 residues long. Germline loops: CDR1 SGHKS, CDR2 YYEKEE (reference sequence). The CDR3 reads CASSSIPGQGADGYTF. The CDR3 DNA reads as TGTGCCAGCAGTTCTATACCGGGACAGGGGGCAGATGGCTACACCTTC.

The chain uses TRBV28 and TRBJ1-2, with D perhaps TRBD1 (6 bases). This CDR3 is built from 14 residues. Germline CDR1 is MDHEN and CDR2 is SYDVKM. The ends were cut back, 8 bases at V and 4 bases at J, with 17 bases in the middle. The CDR3 here is CASANRVRGYGYTF. In nucleotides, the CDR3 is TGTGCCAGCGCAAACAGGGTTAGGGGCTATGGCTACACCTTC.

The genes are TRBV4-3 and TRBJ2-2; a possible D gene is TRBD2 (6 bases). Trimming took 0 bases from V and 0 from J, leaving 11 bases between them. The CDR3 runs 17 residues. Germline V gene data show CDR1 as LGHNA and CDR2 as YSLEER. The CDR3 DNA follows: TGCGCCAGCAGCCAAGAGGAGGGAAGGACGAACACCGGGGAGCTGTTTTTT. Translation gives CASSQEEGRTNTGELFF.

DNA of the CDR3: TGCGCCAGCAGTCAGCGGAGGGTGACCGTATGTTCCCCTTACGAGCAGTACTTC. Protein sequence: CASSQRRVTVCSPYEQYF. V usage is TRBV23-1 and J usage is TRBJ2-7; D is perhaps TRBD2 (6 bases). TRBV23-1 is given ORF status, its function remaining uncertain. The CDR3 contains 18 residues. V shed 3 bases and J shed 4 bases, with 25 bases lying between them.

This chain connects TRBV5-6 to TRBJ2-2, with TRBD1 identical over 7 bases. Germline V gives CDR1 SGHDT, CDR2 YYEEEE. The CDR3 loop spans 16 amino acids. Losses at the gene ends were 5 bases for V and 2 bases for J; bases not matched to a gene: 9. The CDR3 region has the DNA TGTGCCAGCAGGACAGAGACAGGGTCCAACACCGGGGAGCTGTTTTTT. As protein: CASRTETGSNTGELFF.